This T cell receptor beta chain was recovered during a study of neurological immune-mediated disorders. TCRdb ran MiXCR on the 5' RACE reads and lists one entry per CDR3 protein. The sample records some 49,000 distinct CDR3 sequences, 9% to 10% being singletons. V gave up 4 bases and J gave up 4 bases; unmatched junction bases: 2. Germline V gives CDR1 SGHRS, CDR2 YFSETQ. This CDR3 comprises 13 residues. As for time point: longitudinal time-point 1 (baseline). At least ten counts were recorded for this clonotype. The chain uses TRBV5-1 and TRBJ1-5; 7 bases map to TRBD1. The specimen was PBMCs. The sequence derives from a woman between 35 and 50 years old in good health. Written as DNA, the CDR3 is TGCGCCAGCAGCCCGACAGGGAATCAGCCCCAGCATTTT. It specifies CASSPTGNQPQHF.